This entry features one TCR beta chain sequence. Its antigen is currently unknown. The data are from a study of cytomegalovirus exposure and HLA in healthy donors. In the study overall: A prior study identified approximately 110 million unique TCR beta sequences from about 180 million T cells.

Findings and caveats of the study: On later analysis, the bulk of CMV-associated TCR beta chains appeared to be HLA-restricted. Many donors shared some public TCRs, even though most TCR sequences were rare.

Primers for the PCR totalled 60 Vbeta and 13 Jbeta. Assay used: immunoSEQ multiplex PCR; TCRdb lists only in-frame clones, some missing. The profile covers some 160,000 clones, with around 80% appearing a single time and about 1.4% taken by the ten largest. V lost 0 bases to trimming and J lost 10 bases; unmatched junction nucleotides: 6. CDR1 is SGHRS and CDR2 is YFSETQ in the germline V gene. The CDR3 length is 15 residues. The sample taken for sequencing was PBMCs. This clonotype was obtained from a woman under 30 in good health and CMV-seronegative. This chain connects TRBV5-1 to TRBJ1-6; 8 bases map to TRBD1. CDR3 coding DNA: TGCGCCAGCAGCTTGGTGCAGGGGGCCAAATCACCCCTCCACTTT. Translated, it gives CASSLVQGAKSPLHF.